This TCR beta chain appears in the sequencing data of a study of Ad26.COV2.S vaccination and SARS-CoV-2 variants. Study-level information: Once, or twice with 56 days between doses, Ad26.COV2.S was given intramuscularly. Study observations and caveats: Vaccinees showed greater spike-specific TCR breadth than placebo recipients. Similar non-spike TCR breadth was observed in recipients of vaccine and of placebo.

Using immunoSEQ multiplex PCR, the repertoire was profiled, and TCRdb retains in-frame clones only, with some absent. This sample has some 500,000 clones, with roughly 87% found just once. This sample's treatment: approximately 18 received Ad26.COV2.S at low or high dose, single or two shots; about five received placebo; per-sample allocation not given. Sampling happened 63 days after the first vaccine or placebo injection. Details on this clone: Its specificity is unknown.

Germline CDR1 is SGHRS and CDR2 is YFSETQ. CDR3 length equals 15 residues. Trimming at V came to 5 bases and at J to 3 bases, leaving 5 bases not matched to a gene. Sequences were derived from peripheral blood, sampled in a trial of Ad26.COV2.S vaccine versus placebo. This clonotype was obtained from a person aged 18-60 years who received the Ad26.COV2.S COVID-19 vaccine or a placebo. The rearrangement links TRBV5-1 to TRBJ2-3; 11 bases line up with TRBD2. The chain's CDR3 is CASSLTSGTTDTQYF. The CDR3 nucleotides are TGCGCCAGCAGTTTGACTAGCGGGACTACAGATACGCAGTATTTT.